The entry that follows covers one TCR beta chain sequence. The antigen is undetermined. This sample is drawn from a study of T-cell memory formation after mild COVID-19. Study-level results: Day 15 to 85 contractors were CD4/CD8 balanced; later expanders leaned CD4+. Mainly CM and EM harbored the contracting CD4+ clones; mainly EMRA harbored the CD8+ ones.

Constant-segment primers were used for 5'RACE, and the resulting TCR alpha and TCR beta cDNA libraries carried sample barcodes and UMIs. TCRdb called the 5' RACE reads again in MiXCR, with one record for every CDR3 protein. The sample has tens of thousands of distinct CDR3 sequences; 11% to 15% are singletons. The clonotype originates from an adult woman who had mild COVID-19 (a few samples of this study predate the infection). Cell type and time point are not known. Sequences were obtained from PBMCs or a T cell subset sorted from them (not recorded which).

CDR3 coding DNA: TGTGCCAGCAGCCAAGAGTCGGTCGAAGAAAAACTGGGGGCATATGAGCAGTTCTTC. It translates to CASSQESVEEKLGAYEQFF. This chain links TRBV3-1 with TRBJ2-1; tentatively, D is TRBD1 (6 bases). The V end lost 0 bases, the J end lost 8 bases, and 26 bases lay between the germline ends. CDR1 is LGHDT, CDR2 YNNKEL, per germline (reference sequence). CDR3 length equals 19 residues.